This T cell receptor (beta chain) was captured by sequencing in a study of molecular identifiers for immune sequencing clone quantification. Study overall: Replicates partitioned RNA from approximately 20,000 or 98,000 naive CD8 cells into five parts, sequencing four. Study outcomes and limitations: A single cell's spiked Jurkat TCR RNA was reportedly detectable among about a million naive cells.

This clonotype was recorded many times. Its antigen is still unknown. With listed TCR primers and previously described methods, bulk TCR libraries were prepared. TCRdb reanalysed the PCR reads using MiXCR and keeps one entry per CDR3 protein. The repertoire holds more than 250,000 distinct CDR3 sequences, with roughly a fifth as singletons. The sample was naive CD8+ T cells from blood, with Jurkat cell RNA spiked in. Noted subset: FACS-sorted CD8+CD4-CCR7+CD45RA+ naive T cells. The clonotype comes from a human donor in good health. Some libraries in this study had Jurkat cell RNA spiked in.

This CDR3 reads CASSPGQGVWEQYF. Written as DNA, the CDR3 is TGTGCCAGCAGCCCGGGACAGGGGGTATGGGAGCAGTACTTC. The chain carries TRBV7-6 and TRBJ2-7; the match to TRBD1 covers 11 bases. Germline V gives CDR1 SGHVS, CDR2 FNYEAQ. CDR3 length: 14 amino acids. V dropped 5 bases and J dropped 7; count of bases not matched to a gene: 7.